Listed here are 20 T cell receptor beta chains from one sample, sequenced in a study of blood T cell repertoires in COVID-19. Libraries were prepared by immunoSEQ multiplex PCR; TCRdb keeps only in-frame clonotypes and omits some of them. The table includes 150,000 to 170,000 clones, 70% to 90% detected once. Input material: peripheral blood. Receptors were obtained from a woman aged 55-69 years with COVID-19, enrolled during active disease.

This chain links TRBV6-5 with TRBJ2-3; D not certain. CDR1 is MNHEY, CDR2 SVGAGI, per germline. This CDR3 is 13 amino acids long. Trimming stripped 6 bases from V and 6 bases from J, with 13 bases between. The CDR3 DNA reads as TGTGCCAGCAGAGGTGTGGGCCAGGATACGCAGTATTTT. Translation: CASRGVGQDTQYF.

The V gene is TRBV6-2 or TRBV6-3, the J gene TRBJ1-5; 9 bases are a match to TRBD1. The CDR3 is 18 residues long. The J segment lost 1 base and the V segment lost 4 bases, leaving 11 bases of the junction unmatched. Germline V lookup: CDR1 MNHEY, CDR2 SVGEGT. CDR3 DNA sequence: TGTGCCAGCAGTTTTCTATTGACAGGGGGAGGGAGCAATCAGCCCCAGCATTTT. Protein: CASSFLLTGGGSNQPQHF.

This rearrangement joins TRBV7-9 to TRBJ1-1; D uncertain. The germline gives CDR1 SEHNR, CDR2 FQNEAQ (reference sequence). The CDR3 length is 12 residues. The V gene lost 11 bases and the J gene lost 1 base, with 11 bases spanning the gap. The CDR3 DNA follows: TGTGCCGGAGGGAGGGAGAACACTGAAGCTTTCTTT. Its protein product is CAGGRENTEAFF.

This clone was found once. The chain is built from TRBV27 and TRBJ2-5; the D gene is possibly TRBD1 (6 bases). Germline V lookup: CDR1 MNHEY, CDR2 SMNVEV (reference sequence). The CDR3 covers 17 residues. V gave up 8 bases and J gave up 4 bases, with 26 bases separating them. As DNA, the CDR3 is TGTGCCAGCGGACCGGTTGGTACAGGGCCACTAAGAGAGACCCAGTACTTC. It codes for CASGPVGTGPLRETQYF.

The chain uses TRBV3-1 (or the pseudogene TRBV3-2) and TRBJ1-3; 8 bases line up with TRBD1. Per the germline V gene, CDR1 is LGHDT and CDR2 is YNNKEL (reference sequence). This CDR3 is built from 17 residues. The ends lost 3 bases at V and 4 bases at J; junction bases unmatched: 11. The CDR3 nucleotides read TGTGCCAGCAGCCATAGCAGGGGGCGTCTTGAAGGAAACACCATATATTTT. It encodes CASSHSRGRLEGNTIYF.

This rearrangement joins TRBV5-4 to TRBJ2-3; D perhaps matches TRBD2 (5 bases). The CDR3 extends over 16 amino acids. With 0 bases removed from V and 5 bases from J, the gap between germline ends came to 16 bases. Germline-derived CDR1 and CDR2 are SGHNT and YYREEE (reference sequence). Here the CDR3 reads CASSLAAGEPRDTQYF. CDR3 coding DNA: TGTGCCAGCAGCTTGGCCGCTGGGGAGCCCCGAGATACGCAGTATTTT. The full variable domain, rest sourced from reference TRBV5-4 and TRBJ2-3, is ETGVTQSPTHLIKTRGQQVTLRCSSQSGHNTVSWYQQALGQGPQFIFQYYREEENGRGNFPPRFSGLQFPNYSSELNVNALELDDSALYLCASSLAAGEPRDTQYFGPGTRLTVL.

The chain recombines TRBV5-1 with TRBJ2-5; 8 bases are a match to TRBD1. This CDR3 comprises 15 residues. With 5 bases clipped from V and 5 bases from J, the junction kept 11 bases outside the gene matches. Germline V gives CDR1 SGHRS, CDR2 YFSETQ. CDR3 sequence reads: CASRPTGAVGETQYF. The CDR3 DNA sequence: TGCGCCAGCAGGCCGACAGGGGCCGTGGGGGAGACCCAGTACTTC.

V and J are TRBV24-1 and TRBJ2-1, with D possibly matching TRBD2 (5 bases). The CDR3 has 12 residues. V gave up 6 bases and J gave up 6 bases, with 8 bases separating them. Germline lookup yields CDR1 KGHDR and CDR2 SFDVKD. The DNA of the CDR3 is TGTGCCACCAGTCTCGCGGGCAATGAGCAGTTCTTC. Its protein product is CATSLAGNEQFF.

The chain recombines TRBV6-5 with TRBJ2-3; maybe TRBD2 (5 bases). Deletions cut 8 bases from V and 0 bases from J, with 12 bases between. Germline CDR1 is MNHEY and CDR2 is SVGAGI. There are 14 residues in the CDR3. The CDR3 reads CASQRSTSTDTQYF. In nucleotides, the CDR3 is TGTGCCAGCCAGCGGAGTACTAGCACAGATACGCAGTATTTT.

This sequence joins TRBV2 and TRBJ1-6; the match to TRBD1 covers 8 bases. This CDR3 comprises 15 residues. J gave up 8 bases and V 6 bases, and 9 bases lay outside the gene matches. Germline CDR1 is SNHLY and CDR2 is FYNNEI. The CDR3 nucleotides read TGTGCCAGCAGACCGACAGGGGCAATTCATTCACCCCTCCACTTT. It specifies CASRPTGAIHSPLHF.

The chain joins TRBV27 to TRBJ1-2, with D possibly matching TRBD1 (6 bases). The germline V and J ends were trimmed by 6 bases and 3 bases, with 17 bases remaining between them. The CDR3 has 15 residues. CDR1 and CDR2 (germline): MNHEY, SMNVEV (reference sequence). CDR3 loop: CASSLAGGADYGYTF. The CDR3 nucleotides are TGTGCCAGCAGCCTAGCCGGGGGGGCCGACTATGGCTACACCTTC.

The V gene is TRBV3-1 (or the pseudogene TRBV3-2), the J gene TRBJ1-5; no firm D call. Between the trimmed V and J ends, which lost 1 base and 7 bases, there was a span of 14 bases. In germline, CDR1 is LGHDT, CDR2 YNNKEL (reference sequence). This CDR3 contains 15 residues. As DNA, the CDR3 is TGTGCCAGCAGCCAAGGTCCCCGAGGAAACCAGCCCCAGCATTTT. It yields the protein CASSQGPRGNQPQHF.

This clone appeared a few times. J is TRBJ1-2 and V is TRBV14, with D uncertain. CDR3 length: 14 amino acids. The germline gives CDR1 SGHDN, CDR2 FVKESK. V gave up 4 bases and J gave up 7 bases, with 16 bases separating them. CDR3 protein: CASSPQTILRGYTF. Here the CDR3 DNA reads TGTGCCAGCAGCCCCCAGACAATTTTGCGTGGCTACACCTTC. The complete variable domain, with remaining parts taken from reference TRBV14 and TRBJ1-2, reads EAGVTQFPSHSVIEKGQTVTLRCDPISGHDNLYWYRRVMGKEIKFLLHFVKESKQDESGMPNNRFLAERTGGTYSTLKVQPAELEDSGVYFCASSPQTILRGYTFGSGTRLTVV.

The V and J genes are TRBV12-3 or TRBV12-4 and TRBJ2-7, with TRBD1 as a possible D gene (6 bases). V was cut by 1 base and J by 3 bases, with 7 bases left in between. This CDR3 is 13 amino acids long. The CDR3 sequence: CASSLGTDYEQYF. CDR3 DNA: TGTGCCAGCAGTTTAGGGACAGACTACGAGCAGTACTTC.

V is TRBV6-5 and J is TRBJ1-2, with 8 bases fitting TRBD1. Per germline, CDR1 MNHEY and CDR2 SVGAGI. The CDR3 loop spans 12 amino acids. The V gene end was trimmed by 5 bases and the J gene end by 7 bases; junction bases not matched to a gene: 3. CDR3 bases: TGTGCCAGCAGTCCGACAGGGGCTGGCTACACCTTC. This encodes CASSPTGAGYTF.

The chain combines TRBV19 with TRBJ2-2, with D tentatively TRBD2 (5 bases). This CDR3 has 14 amino acids. The V gene lost 6 bases and the J gene lost 7 bases, with 15 bases spanning the gap. The germline V gene has CDR1 LNHDA and CDR2 SQIVND (reference sequence). Here the CDR3 reads CASRTPREVGELFF. DNA of the CDR3: TGTGCCAGTAGGACGCCTCGGGAAGTCGGGGAGCTGTTTTTT.

The genes are TRBV2 and TRBJ2-5; D remains ambiguous. The CDR3 length is 13 residues. The V and J ends lost 7 bases and 2 bases respectively, with 11 bases between them. Germline V CDR1 and CDR2: SNHLY, FYNNEI. CDR3 region: CASKAKLQETQYF. DNA of the CDR3: TGTGCCAGCAAGGCCAAACTACAAGAGACCCAGTACTTC. The entire variable domain, with the rest obtained from reference TRBV2 and TRBJ2-5, is as follows: EPEVTQTPSHQVTQMGQEVILRCVPISNHLYFYWYRQILGQKVEFLVSFYNNEISEKSEIFDDQFSVERPDGSNFTLKIRSTKLEDSAMYFCASKAKLQETQYFGPGTRLLVL.

The CDR3, as DNA: TGTGCCAGTAAAATGTGGCTGAATGGCTATGGCTACACCTTC. As protein: CASKMWLNGYGYTF. The chain joins TRBV19 to TRBJ1-2; no firm D call. The CDR3 loop spans 14 amino acids. Germline assignment: CDR1 LNHDA and CDR2 SQIVND (reference sequence). V lost 7 bases, J lost 4 bases, and 16 bases lay in between.

The rearrangement uses TRBV5-1 and TRBJ2-1; TRBD2 matches at 11 bases. CDR3 length: 16 amino acids. CDR1 and CDR2 from the germline V gene are SGHRS and YFSETQ. V shed 5 bases and J 8 bases; nucleotides not matched to a gene: 12. CDR3 sequence (DNA): TGCGCCAGCAGACTCTCGACTAGCGGGGCATTGGATGAGCAGTTCTTC. Translation gives CASRLSTSGALDEQFF.

This chain connects TRBV3-1 (or the pseudogene TRBV3-2) to TRBJ2-3; perhaps TRBD2 as D (5 bases). Germline V gives CDR1 LGHDT, CDR2 YNNKEL (reference sequence). The CDR3 has 14 amino acids. V gave up 1 base and J gave up 5 bases, with 10 bases separating them. The CDR3 here is CASSQVKGGDTQYF. The CDR3 bases are TGTGCCAGCAGCCAAGTAAAAGGAGGAGATACGCAGTATTTT.